Sequencing of this TCR beta chain was carried out in a study of blood T cell repertoires in COVID-19. As for the study in general: There were acute and convalescent COVID-19 samples, and they came from the United States, Italy and Spain. From T cells, B-cell-depleted T cells, or PBMCs came the material, which was cDNA or gDNA.

Original methodology: Nucleated cell counts were estimated from reference gene primer amplification. Sequencing used immunoSEQ multiplex PCR; TCRdb keeps in-frame clones, though not all of them. That table furnishes V, J and clone size, whereas the DNA furnished D and trimming. Of 200,000 to 250,000 clones in the sample, approximately 80% are singletons; the top ten hold 10% to 15%. This clone has a handful of counts. The CDR3 totals 13 residues. Germline assignment: CDR1 LNHDA and CDR2 SQIVND (reference sequence). V was pared by 5 bases and J by 8 bases, with 15 bases between. This rearrangement joins TRBV19 to TRBJ1-1; D is possibly TRBD1 (5 bases). Sequencing was performed on peripheral blood. The TCR sequence derives from a human donor in a cohort sampled during active COVID-19. This CDR3 reads CASSFQGRSEAFF. DNA for the CDR3: TGTGCCAGTAGTTTTCAGGGCCGCTCCGAAGCTTTCTTT.